The 20 T cell receptor beta chains below were found in one sample sequenced in a study of OX40 agonist ivuxolimab in advanced cancers. The receptor library was made with the immunoSEQ multiplex PCR assay. TCRdb provides this immuneACCESS table in a form limited to in-frame rearrangements. Some clones are lacking; in checked studies, under half of them reflect an unresolved V gene, and why the rest are absent is not known. For this sample there are under 95,000 clones; 86% appear just once. The ten largest clones represent around 7% of the sample. The sample consisted of CD4+ or CD8+ T cells sorted from blood, taken in a trial of the OX40 agonist ivuxolimab. These receptors were obtained from an adult with an advanced solid tumor such as melanoma, head and neck, liver or kidney cancer.

The genes are TRBV4-2 and TRBJ1-6; a possible D gene is TRBD1 (6 bases). CDR1 is LGHNA, CDR2 YNFKEQ, per germline. V gave up 0 bases and J gave up 10 bases, with 16 bases separating them. CDR3 length: 16 residues. The CDR3 nucleotides are TGTGCCAGCAGCCAAGATCTTGGGGGCTCCCCATCACCCCTCCACTTT. It is translated as CASSQDLGGSPSPLHF.

The rearrangement links TRBV27 to TRBJ1-2; D is possibly TRBD1 (5 bases). The germline V gene encodes CDR1 MNHEY and CDR2 SMNVEV (reference sequence). With 8 bases removed from V and 8 bases from J, the gap between germline ends came to 15 bases. This CDR3 spans 12 amino acids. The CDR3 reads CASRDPGIGYTF. The CDR3 DNA reads as TGTGCCAGCCGGGACCCGGGGATAGGCTACACCTTC.

The sample holds one count of this clone. The chain is built from TRBV11-2 and TRBJ2-5, with D unclear. Germline-derived CDR1 and CDR2 are SGHAT and FQNNGV. V dropped 1 base and J dropped 2 bases, with 11 bases sitting between them. The CDR3 has 15 amino acids. This CDR3 is CASSLAGEKQETQYF. In DNA form, the CDR3 reads TGTGCCAGCAGCTTAGCAGGAGAAAAACAAGAGACCCAGTACTTC. The full variable domain, with the rest looked up from reference TRBV11-2 and TRBJ2-5, is EAGVAQSPRYKIIEKRQSVAFWCNPISGHATLYWYQQILGQGPKLLIQFQNNGVVDDSQLPKDRFSAERLKGVDSTLKIQPAKLEDSAVYLCASSLAGEKQETQYFGPGTRLLVL.

The V and J genes are TRBV6-5 and TRBJ1-2; no clear D gene. The CDR3 sequence is 12 residues long. Germline V gene data show CDR1 as MNHEY and CDR2 as SVGAGI. The V gene lost 6 bases and the J gene lost 2 bases, with 7 bases spanning the gap. The CDR3 loop is CASRRENYGYTF. Here the CDR3 DNA reads TGTGCCAGCAGGAGGGAAAACTATGGCTACACCTTC.

The rearrangement uses TRBV7-2 and TRBJ2-1, with no clear D. The germline V gene encodes CDR1 SGHTA and CDR2 FQGNSA. With 2 bases removed from V and 3 bases from J, the gap between germline ends came to 11 bases. The CDR3 has 15 residues. CDR3 amino acids: CASSLSPDGYNEQFF. CDR3 DNA sequence: TGTGCCAGCAGCTTATCCCCGGACGGCTACAATGAGCAGTTCTTC.

This clone came up a few times. V is TRBV30 and J is TRBJ1-5; TRBD1 agrees at 7 bases. The CDR3 is 13 residues long. Germline-derived CDR1 and CDR2 are GTSNPN and SVGIG (reference sequence). Trimming cost V 6 bases and J 5 bases; bases outside gene matches: 7. The CDR3: CACTTGSDQPQHF. CDR3 DNA sequence: TGTGCCTGTACGACAGGGTCTGATCAGCCCCAGCATTTT.

The rearrangement links TRBV27 to TRBJ2-1; either TRBD1 or TRBD2 may supply D (5 bases each). In germline, CDR1 is MNHEY, CDR2 SMNVEV (reference sequence). The V end was cut by 5 bases, the J end by 9 bases, with 17 bases between. The CDR3 extends over 14 amino acids. The CDR3: CASSPSGPGGEQFF. In DNA, the CDR3 is TGTGCCAGCAGTCCCTCGGGACCCGGAGGTGAGCAGTTCTTC.

This chain joins TRBV4-1 and TRBJ2-7, with D unresolved. In germline, CDR1 is MGHRA, CDR2 YSYEKL. The CDR3 is 14 residues long. Between the trimmed V and J ends, which lost 7 bases and 3 bases, there was a span of 16 bases. The DNA for the CDR3 is TGCGCCAGCACCCCGGAATCCAGAATCTACGAGCAGTACTTC. It translates to CASTPESRIYEQYF.

V gene TRBV2 combines with J gene TRBJ2-5, with 8 bases lining up with TRBD1. The CDR3 runs to 15 residues. Losses at the gene ends were 6 bases for V and 1 base for J; bases not matched to a gene: 7. Germline CDR1 and CDR2: SNHLY and FYNNEI. The CDR3 reads CASRRQGTVQETQYF. CDR3 in DNA: TGTGCCAGCAGGCGACAGGGGACGGTCCAAGAGACCCAGTACTTC.

This clone appeared a single time. The chain links TRBV30 to TRBJ2-4; 7 bases are shared with TRBD1. Germline CDR1 and CDR2: GTSNPN and SVGIG (reference sequence). The CDR3 is 12 residues long. The junction had 8 bases not matched to a gene; V was cut back by 5 bases and J by 10 bases. The CDR3 is CAWATGAEIQYF. The CDR3 DNA sequence: TGTGCCTGGGCTACAGGGGCGGAGATTCAGTACTTC. Drawing the rest from reference TRBV30 and TRBJ2-4, the complete variable domain is SQTIHQWPATLVQPVGSPLSLECTVEGTSNPNLYWYRQAAGRGLQLLFYSVGIGQISSEVPQNLSASRPQDRQFILSSKKLLLSDSGFYLCAWATGAEIQYFGAGTRLSVL.

CDR3 sequence: CASSFDRVEKLFF. CDR3 nucleotide sequence: TGTGCCAGCTCATTTGACAGGGTTGAAAAACTGTTTTTT. V gene TRBV18 combines with J gene TRBJ1-4; 7 bases are shared with TRBD1. Germline CDR1 is KGHSH and CDR2 is LQKENI. The V gene end was trimmed by 5 bases and the J gene end by 7 bases; junction bases not matched to a gene: 4. CDR3 size: 13 residues.

This clone occurred once. The rearrangement uses TRBV5-8 and TRBJ1-5, with D perhaps TRBD1 (6 bases). CDR1 SGHTS and CDR2 YDEGEE come from the germline V gene. This CDR3 contains 15 residues. The germline V and J ends were trimmed by 4 bases and 7 bases, with 18 bases remaining between them. Here the CDR3 DNA reads TGTGCCAGCAGCCCCACGACAGGCTCCGGACAGCCCCAGCATTTT. Translated: CASSPTTGSGQPQHF.

The table lists this clone with a count of one. The J gene is TRBJ1-6, the V gene TRBV11-3; 7 bases match TRBD1. The CDR3 totals 17 residues. Losses at the gene ends were 5 bases for V and 0 bases for J; bases not matched to a gene: 7. CDR1 is SGHNT, CDR2 YENEEA, per germline. CDR3 protein: CASSLGQVGSYNSPLHF. CDR3 nucleotides: TGTGCCAGCAGCCTCGGACAGGTCGGCTCCTATAATTCACCCCTCCACTTT.

V usage is TRBV7-9 and J usage is TRBJ2-2; no reliable D call. The CDR3 has 16 residues. Between the trimmed V and J ends, which lost 2 bases and 1 base, there was a span of 11 bases. Germline CDR1 SEHNR, CDR2 FQNEAQ (reference sequence). The CDR3, as DNA: TGTGCCAGCAGCTTACGACCTATTGAGAACACCGGGGAGCTGTTTTTT. This codes for CASSLRPIENTGELFF.

The sample holds one count of this clone. The chain has TRBV5-1 and TRBJ2-5; D gene uncertain. The end of the DNA aligns better with TRBJ2-7, so the J call may be wrong. From germline, CDR1 is SGHRS and CDR2 YFSETQ. This CDR3 comprises 14 residues. The CDR3 reads CASSLGSTGYEQYF. CDR3 coding DNA: TGCGCCAGCAGCTTGGGAAGCACCGGCTACGAGCAGTACTTC.

J is TRBJ2-7 and V is TRBV18; TRBD1 matches 9 bases. The CDR3 runs to 18 residues. The V segment lost 5 bases and the J segment 6 bases; nucleotides outside the gene matches: 20. The germline V gene encodes CDR1 KGHSH and CDR2 LQKENI. CDR3 region: CASSASPGTGPSVVEQYF. For the CDR3, the DNA is TGTGCCAGCTCAGCTTCACCCGGGACAGGGCCATCAGTGGTCGAGCAGTACTTC.

The V call is TRBV15, the J call TRBJ1-4; a possible D gene is TRBD1 (6 bases). The V end was cut by 8 bases, the J end by 5 bases, with 18 bases between. The CDR3 contains 15 residues. Germline assignment: CDR1 LNHNV and CDR2 YYDKDF (reference sequence). CDR3 region: CATQTGIIPNEKLFF. CDR3 DNA: TGTGCCACCCAAACAGGGATTATTCCAAATGAAAAACTGTTTTTT. The whole variable domain, filled in from reference TRBV15 and TRBJ1-4, reads DAMVIQNPRYQVTQFGKPVTLSCSQTLNHNVMYWYQQKSSQAPKLLFHYYDKDFNNEADTPDNFQSRRPNTSFCFLDIRSPGLGDTAMYLCATQTGIIPNEKLFFGSGTQLSVL.

The chain combines TRBV4-1 with TRBJ2-1; 14 bases agree with TRBD2. CDR1 MGHRA and CDR2 YSYEKL come from the germline V gene. Germline trimming cut 4 bases from V and 6 bases from J; bases unmatched to any gene: 2. This CDR3 contains 15 residues. For the CDR3, the DNA is TGCGCCAGCAGCCGCGGACTAGCGGGGGGCAATGAGCAGTTCTTC. Translating it yields CASSRGLAGGNEQFF.

This clone was picked up one time. This sequence joins TRBV5-8 and TRBJ1-2; weak D call: TRBD1 (6 bases). This CDR3 spans 13 amino acids. Germline V gene lookup returns CDR1 SGHTS and CDR2 YDEGEE. V was shortened by 3 bases and J by 4 bases, with 10 bases between the two germline ends. The chain's CDR3 is CASSYREIYGYTF. CDR3 in DNA: TGTGCCAGCAGCTACAGGGAGATCTATGGCTACACCTTC.

CDR3 DNA: TGTGCCAGCAGTAGGACGGTGGGTGGAAACACCATATATTTT. It is translated as CASSRTVGGNTIYF. The chain recombines TRBV6-6 with TRBJ1-3; D ambiguous. Per the germline V gene, CDR1 is MNHNY and CDR2 is SVGAGI (reference sequence). The CDR3 totals 14 residues. Trimming cost V 5 bases and J 3 bases, with 11 bases left between them.